This T cell receptor (beta chain) originates from a study of cytomegalovirus exposure and HLA in healthy donors. Study results and limitations: Most TCR sequences showed up rarely, but some public TCRs showed up in many donors. Association of a missense DCLRE1C variant with TCR beta V- and J-gene trimming was reported in a later analysis. Several top significant clusters appeared, in a later analysis, to be linked to common viral pathogens.

Points on this clone: The antigen remains undetermined.

60 Vbeta and 13 Jbeta primers were used in PCR. Profiled with immunoSEQ multiplex PCR; TCRdb holds only in-frame clones, not every one. The sample holds some 150,000 clones, about four fifths seen once. Germline assignment: CDR1 MNHEY and CDR2 SVGAGI. Trimming removed 0 bases from V and 9 bases from J, with 8 bases in between. The CDR3 totals 12 residues. This chain connects TRBV6-5 to TRBJ1-1; the D is unclear. This receptor was obtained from a woman younger than 35 in good health and CMV-seropositive. Sequenced input: PBMCs. The CDR3 protein is CASSYSGSKAFF. CDR3 DNA: TGTGCCAGCAGTTACTCGGGCAGCAAAGCTTTCTTT.